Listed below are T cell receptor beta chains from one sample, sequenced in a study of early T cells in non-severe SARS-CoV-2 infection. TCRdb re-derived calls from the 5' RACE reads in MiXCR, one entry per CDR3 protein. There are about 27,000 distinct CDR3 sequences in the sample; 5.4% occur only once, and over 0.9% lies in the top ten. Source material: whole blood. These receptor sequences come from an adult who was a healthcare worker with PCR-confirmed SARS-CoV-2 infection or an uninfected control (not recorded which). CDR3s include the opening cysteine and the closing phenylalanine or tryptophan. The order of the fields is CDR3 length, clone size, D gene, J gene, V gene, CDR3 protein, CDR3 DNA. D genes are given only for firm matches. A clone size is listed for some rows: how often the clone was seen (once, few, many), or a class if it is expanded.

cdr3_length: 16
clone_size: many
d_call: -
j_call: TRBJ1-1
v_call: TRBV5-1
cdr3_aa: CASSLAGGGPNTEAFF
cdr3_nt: TGCGCCAGCAGCTTGGCCGGTGGGGGCCCGAACACTGAAGCTTTCTTT

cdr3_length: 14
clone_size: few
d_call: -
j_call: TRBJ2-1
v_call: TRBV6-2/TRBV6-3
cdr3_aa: CASSPTGTLNEQFF
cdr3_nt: TGTGCCAGCAGTCCCACGGGAACTCTCAATGAGCAGTTCTTC

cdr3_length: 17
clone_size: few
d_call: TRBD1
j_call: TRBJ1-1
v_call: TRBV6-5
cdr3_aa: CASSYSGTGPSYTEAFF
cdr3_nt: TGTGCCAGCAGTTACTCCGGGACAGGACCCTCCTACACTGAAGCTTTCTTT

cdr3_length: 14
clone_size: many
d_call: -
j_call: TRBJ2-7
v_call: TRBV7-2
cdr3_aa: CASSLRDIYREQYF
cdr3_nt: TGTGCCAGCAGCCTACGGGACATTTATCGCGAGCAGTACTTC

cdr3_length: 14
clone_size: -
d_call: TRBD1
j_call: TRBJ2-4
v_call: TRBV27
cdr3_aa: CASSLSTTGNIQYF
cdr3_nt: TGTGCCAGCAGTTTATCCACGACAGGGAACATTCAGTACTTC

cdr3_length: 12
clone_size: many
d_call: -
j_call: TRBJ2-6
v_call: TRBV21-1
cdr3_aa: CANYSGANVLTF
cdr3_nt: TGTGCCAACTACTCTGGGGCCAACGTCCTGACTTTC

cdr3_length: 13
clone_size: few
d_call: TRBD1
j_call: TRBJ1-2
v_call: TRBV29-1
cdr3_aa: CSARQGSDYGYTF
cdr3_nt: TGCAGCGCGCGACAGGGATCGGACTATGGCTACACCTTC

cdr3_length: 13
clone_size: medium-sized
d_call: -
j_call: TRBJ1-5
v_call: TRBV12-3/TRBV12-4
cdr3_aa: CASSPGLNQPQHF
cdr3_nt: TGTGCCAGCAGCCCCGGACTCAATCAGCCCCAGCATTTT

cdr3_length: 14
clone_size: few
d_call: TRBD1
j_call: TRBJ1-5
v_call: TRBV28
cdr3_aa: CASIPGQGIRPQHF
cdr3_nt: TGTGCCAGCATCCCGGGACAGGGCATTCGGCCCCAGCATTTT

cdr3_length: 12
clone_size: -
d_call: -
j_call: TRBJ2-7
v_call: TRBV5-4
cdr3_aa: CASSLKGYEQYF
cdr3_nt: TGTGCCAGCAGCTTGAAAGGGTACGAGCAGTACTTC

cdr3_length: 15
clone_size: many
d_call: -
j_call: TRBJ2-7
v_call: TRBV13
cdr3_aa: CASSLGSDNSYEQYF
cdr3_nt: TGTGCCAGCAGCTTAGGGTCGGATAACTCCTACGAGCAGTACTTC

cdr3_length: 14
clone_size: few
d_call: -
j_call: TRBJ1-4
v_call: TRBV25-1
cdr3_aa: CASSDLTENEKLFF
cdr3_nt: TGTGCCAGCAGTGACCTAACAGAGAATGAAAAACTGTTTTTT

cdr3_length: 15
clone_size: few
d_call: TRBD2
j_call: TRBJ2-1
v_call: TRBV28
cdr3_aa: CASSFQSGMGNEQFF
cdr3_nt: TGTGCCAGCAGTTTTCAGAGCGGGATGGGAAATGAGCAGTTCTTC

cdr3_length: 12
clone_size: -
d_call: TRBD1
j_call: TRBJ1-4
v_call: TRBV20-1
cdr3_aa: CSAGQGATELFF
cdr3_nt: TGCAGTGCCGGACAGGGGGCGACGGAACTGTTTTTT

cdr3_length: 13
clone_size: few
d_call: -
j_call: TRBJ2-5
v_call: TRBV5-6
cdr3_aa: CASRAGLKETQYF
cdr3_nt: TGTGCCAGCAGGGCCGGGCTCAAAGAGACCCAGTACTTC

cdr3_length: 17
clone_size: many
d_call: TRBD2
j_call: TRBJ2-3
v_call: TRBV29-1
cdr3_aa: CSVGGLAGDSSTDTQYF
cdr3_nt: TGCAGCGTGGGTGGACTAGCGGGGGACTCTAGCACAGATACGCAGTATTTT

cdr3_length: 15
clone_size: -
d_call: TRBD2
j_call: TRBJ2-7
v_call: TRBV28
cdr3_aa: CASSSAFVGGGEQYF
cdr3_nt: TGTGCCAGCAGTTCAGCCTTCGTTGGGGGGGGCGAGCAGTACTTC

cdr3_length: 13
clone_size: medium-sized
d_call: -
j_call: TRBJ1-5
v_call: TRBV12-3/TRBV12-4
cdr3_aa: CASTLGTNQPQHF
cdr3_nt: TGTGCCAGCACTCTGGGGACTAATCAGCCCCAGCATTTT

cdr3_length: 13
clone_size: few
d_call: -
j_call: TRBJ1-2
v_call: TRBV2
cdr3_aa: CASSATVNYGYTF
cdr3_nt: TGTGCCAGCAGTGCGACCGTAAACTATGGCTACACCTTC

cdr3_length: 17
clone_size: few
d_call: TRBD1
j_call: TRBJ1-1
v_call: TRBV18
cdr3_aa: CASSPTGTGVMNTEAFF
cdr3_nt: TGTGCCAGCTCACCTACCGGGACAGGGGTGATGAACACTGAAGCTTTCTTT

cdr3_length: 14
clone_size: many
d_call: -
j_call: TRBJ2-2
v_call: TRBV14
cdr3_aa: CASSPRRKTGELFF
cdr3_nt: TGTGCCAGCAGCCCCCGCAGGAAAACCGGGGAGCTGTTTTTT

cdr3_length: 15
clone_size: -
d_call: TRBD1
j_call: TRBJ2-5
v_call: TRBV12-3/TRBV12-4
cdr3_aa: CASSSYLDRGETQYF
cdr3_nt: TGTGCCAGCAGTTCCTACCTGGACAGGGGGGAGACCCAGTACTTC

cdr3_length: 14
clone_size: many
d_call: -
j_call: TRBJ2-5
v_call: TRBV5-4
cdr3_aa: CASSSDRGWETQYF
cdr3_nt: TGTGCCAGCAGCTCTGATCGGGGGTGGGAGACCCAGTACTTC

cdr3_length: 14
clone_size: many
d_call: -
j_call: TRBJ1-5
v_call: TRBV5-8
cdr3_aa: CASSLGPSNQPQHF
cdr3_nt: TGTGCCAGCAGCCTGGGACCGAGCAATCAGCCCCAGCATTTT

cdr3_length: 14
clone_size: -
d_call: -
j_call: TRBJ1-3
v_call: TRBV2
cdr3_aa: CASAGQFSGNTIYF
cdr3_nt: TGTGCCAGCGCTGGACAGTTCTCTGGAAACACCATATATTTT

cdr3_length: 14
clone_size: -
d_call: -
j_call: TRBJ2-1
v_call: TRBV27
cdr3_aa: CASWRQGTYNEQFF
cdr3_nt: TGTGCCAGCTGGCGTCAGGGAACCTACAATGAGCAGTTCTTC

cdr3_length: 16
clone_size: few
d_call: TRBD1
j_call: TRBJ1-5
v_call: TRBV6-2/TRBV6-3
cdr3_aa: CASRPNRDRKHQPQHF
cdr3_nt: TGTGCCAGCAGGCCTAACCGGGACAGAAAGCACCAGCCCCAGCATTTT

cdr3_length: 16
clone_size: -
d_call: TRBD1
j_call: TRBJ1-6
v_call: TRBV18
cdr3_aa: CASSPMTGGDNSPLHF
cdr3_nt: TGTGCCAGCTCACCGATGACAGGGGGCGATAATTCACCCCTCCACTTT

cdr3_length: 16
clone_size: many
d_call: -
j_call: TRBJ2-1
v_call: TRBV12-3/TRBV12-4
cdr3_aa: CASSSWGGGGYNEQFF
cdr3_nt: TGTGCCAGCAGTTCCTGGGGAGGGGGAGGCTACAATGAGCAGTTCTTC

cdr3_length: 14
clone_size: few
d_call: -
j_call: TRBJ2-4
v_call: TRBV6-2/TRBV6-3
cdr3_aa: CASSLGLAKNIQYF
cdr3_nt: TGTGCCAGCAGTTTGGGATTAGCCAAAAACATTCAGTACTTC

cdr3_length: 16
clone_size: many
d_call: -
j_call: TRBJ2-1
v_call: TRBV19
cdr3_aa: CASSILVSSSYNEQFF
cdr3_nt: TGTGCCAGTAGTATACTCGTCTCGAGCTCCTACAATGAGCAGTTCTTC

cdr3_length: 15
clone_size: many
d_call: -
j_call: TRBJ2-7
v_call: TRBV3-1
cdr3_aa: CASSQDPSVLYEQYF
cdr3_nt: TGTGCCAGCAGCCAAGATCCGAGCGTCCTCTACGAGCAGTACTTC

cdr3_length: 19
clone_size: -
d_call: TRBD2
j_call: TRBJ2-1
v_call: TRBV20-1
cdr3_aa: CSARDLGTSGGSSYNEQFF
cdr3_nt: TGCAGTGCTAGAGACCTCGGGACTAGCGGGGGGAGCTCCTACAATGAGCAGTTCTTC

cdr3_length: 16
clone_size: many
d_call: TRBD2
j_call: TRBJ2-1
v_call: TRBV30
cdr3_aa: CAWSVEWTSGANEQFF
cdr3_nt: TGTGCCTGGAGTGTAGAGTGGACTAGCGGGGCCAATGAGCAGTTCTTC

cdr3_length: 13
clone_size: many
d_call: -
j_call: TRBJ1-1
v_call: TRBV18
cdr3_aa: CASFLGQNTEAFF
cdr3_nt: TGTGCCAGCTTCCTGGGACAGAACACTGAAGCTTTCTTT

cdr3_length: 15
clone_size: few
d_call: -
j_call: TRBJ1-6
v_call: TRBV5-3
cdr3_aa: CARSLVYKDNSPLHF
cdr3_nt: TGTGCCAGAAGCTTGGTGTACAAGGATAATTCACCCCTCCACTTT

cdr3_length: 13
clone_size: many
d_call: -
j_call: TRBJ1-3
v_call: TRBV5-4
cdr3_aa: CASSLWTGNTIYF
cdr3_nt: TGTGCCAGCAGCCTGTGGACTGGAAACACCATATATTTT

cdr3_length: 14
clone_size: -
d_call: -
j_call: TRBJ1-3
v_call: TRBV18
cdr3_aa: CASSWGGSGNTIYF
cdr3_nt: TGTGCCAGCTCCTGGGGCGGCTCTGGAAACACCATATATTTT

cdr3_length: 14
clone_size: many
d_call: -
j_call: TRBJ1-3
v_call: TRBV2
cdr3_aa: CASSLQGSGNTIYF
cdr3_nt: TGTGCCAGCAGTTTACAGGGTAGTGGAAACACCATATATTTT

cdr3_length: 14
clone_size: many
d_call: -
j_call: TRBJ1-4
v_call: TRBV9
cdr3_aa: CASSVGGADEKLFF
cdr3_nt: TGTGCCAGCAGCGTAGGCGGAGCAGACGAAAAACTGTTTTTT

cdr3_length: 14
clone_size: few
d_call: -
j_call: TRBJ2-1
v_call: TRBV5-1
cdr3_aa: CASSPRTDYNEQFF
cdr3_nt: TGCGCCAGCAGCCCAAGGACAGACTACAATGAGCAGTTCTTC

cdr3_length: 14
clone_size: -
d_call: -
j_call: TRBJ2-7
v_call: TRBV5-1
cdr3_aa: CASSSGPSTYEQYF
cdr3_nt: TGCGCCAGCAGCTCCGGGCCTAGCACCTACGAGCAGTACTTC

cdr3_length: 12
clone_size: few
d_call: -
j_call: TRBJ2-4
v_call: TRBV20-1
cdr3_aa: CSAALAKNIQYF
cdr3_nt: TGCAGTGCCGCACTAGCCAAAAACATTCAGTACTTC

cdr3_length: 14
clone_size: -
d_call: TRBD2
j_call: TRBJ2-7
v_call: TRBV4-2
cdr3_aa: CASSQGLAAHEQYF
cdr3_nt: TGTGCCAGCAGCCAGGGACTAGCCGCCCACGAGCAGTACTTC

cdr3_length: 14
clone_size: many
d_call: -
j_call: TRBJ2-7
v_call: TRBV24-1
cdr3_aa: CATSESGWRNEQYF
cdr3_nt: TGTGCCACCAGTGAGTCAGGGTGGAGGAACGAGCAGTACTTC